The rows below give T cell receptor beta chains drawn from one sample of a study of T-cell reconstitution after alpha-beta-depleted transplantation in children. Via MiXCR, TCRdb re-called the PCR reads, giving one row per CDR3 protein. The data contain 40,000 to 55,000 distinct CDR3 sequences, about 10% of them singletons. The source was PBMCs, mostly from graft donor cells, collected 60 days after TCRalphabeta/CD19-depleted stem cell transplant. These TCRs come from a male patient between 2 and 15 years old who had a stem cell transplant for chronic granulomatous disease, so the T cells may come from the graft donor. Both conserved end residues are part of each CDR3. The D gene is left open where the match is weak. Size is omitted from some rows. Given values are once, few, many or a class for expanded clones.

cdr3_length	clone_size	d_call	v_call	j_call	cdr3_nt	cdr3_aa
17	NA	TRBD1	TRBV14	TRBJ2-2	TGTGCCAGCAGCCAACTATCCCAGGGGGTTTACACCGGGGAGCTGTTTTTT	CASSQLSQGVYTGELFF
15	many	TRBD2	TRBV6-2/TRBV6-3	TRBJ2-5	TGTGCCAGCAGTTACAACCTAGCGGACCAAGAGACCCAGTACTTC	CASSYNLADQETQYF
15	many	NA	TRBV5-1	TRBJ2-7	TGCGCCAGCAGCCGAGACAGCACTTCCTCCTACGAGCAGTACTTC	CASSRDSTSSYEQYF
17	NA	TRBD1	TRBV7-6	TRBJ2-2	TGTGCCAGCAGCTTAAATCCCGGGACAGGGCGCACCGGGGAGCTGTTTTTT	CASSLNPGTGRTGELFF
15	NA	TRBD2	TRBV30	TRBJ2-5	TGTGCCTGGAGGGGACTAGCGGAAAGTCAAGAGACCCAGTACTTC	CAWRGLAESQETQYF
13	many	NA	TRBV14	TRBJ2-7	TGTGCCAGCAGCCAAGTGAGGGGCTACGAGCAGTACTTC	CASSQVRGYEQYF
15	many	TRBD1	TRBV12-3/TRBV12-4	TRBJ2-2	TGTGCCAGCAGTGCGACAGGGGGCGGAACCGGGGAGCTGTTTTTT	CASSATGGGTGELFF
13	few	TRBD1	TRBV30	TRBJ1-1	TGTGCCTGGAACAGGGGGTTGTCGTCTGAAGCTTTCTTT	CAWNRGLSSEAFF
15	many	TRBD1	TRBV12-5	TRBJ2-3	TGTGCTAGTGGCATCAGGGGGATGAACACAGATACGCAGTATTTT	CASGIRGMNTDTQYF
15	many	NA	TRBV5-1	TRBJ2-2	TGCGCCAGCAGCTCGCGGACAGTTCACACCGGGGAGCTGTTTTTT	CASSSRTVHTGELFF
14	NA	TRBD1	TRBV6-1	TRBJ2-2	TGTGCCAACGGGGGACAGGGGGATTCCGGGGAGCTGTTTTTT	CANGGQGDSGELFF
16	few	TRBD2	TRBV6-5	TRBJ2-1	TGTGCCAGCAGTTACACGGGACTAGCGGGAGGGAATGAGCAGTTCTTC	CASSYTGLAGGNEQFF
13	many	NA	TRBV16	TRBJ1-3	TGTGCCAGCAGCCAATTATTAGGAAACACCATATATTTT	CASSQLLGNTIYF
14	many	TRBD2	TRBV20-1	TRBJ2-5	TGCAGTGCTAGGCGCCTAGCGGGGTGGGAGACCCAGTACTTC	CSARRLAGWETQYF
17	once	NA	TRBV3-1	TRBJ2-2	TGTGCCACCAGCAAACAGGCTAGTTTTTGGACGCCCGGGGAGCTGTTTTTT	CATSKQASFWTPGELFF
11	many	NA	TRBV20-1	TRBJ2-1	TGCAGTGCTTCCGGAGTTGGGAGTGAGTTCTTC	CSASGVGSEFF
14	NA	NA	TRBV2	TRBJ2-7	TGTGCCAGCAGTGCGGGGTTAATCTTCTACGAGCAGTACTTC	CASSAGLIFYEQYF
20	NA	TRBD1	TRBV7-8	TRBJ1-5	TGTGCCAGCAGCCCTAGTTGGCTCCGTCGGGACAGGGACTACAATCAGCCCCAGCATTTT	CASSPSWLRRDRDYNQPQHF
13	NA	NA	TRBV12-3/TRBV12-4	TRBJ2-1	TGTGCCAGCAGCCAGGGGATTTACAATGAGCAGTTCTTC	CASSQGIYNEQFF
14	NA	NA	TRBV10-2	TRBJ1-5	TGCGCCAGCAGTGCCAGCCATAGCAATCAGCCCCAGCATTTT	CASSASHSNQPQHF
15	many	NA	TRBV5-8	TRBJ2-3	TGTGCCAGCAGCCCCGACATTTCTAGCACAGATACGCAGTATTTT	CASSPDISSTDTQYF
13	many	NA	TRBV6-2/TRBV6-3	TRBJ2-7	TGTGCCAGCAGTTACTCGATAGGACCCGAGCAGTACTTC	CASSYSIGPEQYF
12	many	NA	TRBV29-1	TRBJ2-5	TGCAGCGGCCGGGTTCAACAAGAGACCCAGTACTTC	CSGRVQQETQYF
13	NA	TRBD1	TRBV20-1	TRBJ2-7	TGCAGTCCTCCCGGGACAGGGGGACACGAGCAGTACTTC	CSPPGTGGHEQYF
17	many	NA	TRBV6-1	TRBJ2-1	TGTGCCAGCACCGACAGGCTAGCGGACAGCTCCTACAATGAGCAGTTCTTC	CASTDRLADSSYNEQFF
13	many	NA	TRBV5-1	TRBJ2-7	TGCGCCAGCAGCTTGGGGTATTCTCACGAGCAGTACTTC	CASSLGYSHEQYF
16	many	TRBD2	TRBV16	TRBJ2-2	TGTGCCAGCAGCCTACTAGCGGCCTCGAACACCGGGGAGCTGTTTTTT	CASSLLAASNTGELFF
14	NA	TRBD1	TRBV14	TRBJ1-2	TGTGCCAGCAGAGGCCCGGGACAGACCTATGGCTACACCTTC	CASRGPGQTYGYTF
13	many	TRBD1	TRBV12-3/TRBV12-4	TRBJ1-4	TGTGCCAGCATGCGTCAGGGGGTTGAAAAACTGTTTTTT	CASMRQGVEKLFF
14	many	NA	TRBV7-2	TRBJ2-7	TGTGCCAGCAGCTCCGGGACTGGCTCCTACGAGCAGTACTTC	CASSSGTGSYEQYF
17	few	NA	TRBV20-1	TRBJ1-5	TGCAGTGCTAATCCCCGGCGCGAGACAGGAATCAATCAGCCCCAGCATTTT	CSANPRRETGINQPQHF
13	few	NA	TRBV15	TRBJ2-1	TGTGCCACCAGGACAACAGGGAGGGGTGAGCAGTTCTTC	CATRTTGRGEQFF
13	few	NA	TRBV27	TRBJ2-2	TGTGCCAGCAGTTGGAGACTAGCCGGGGAGCTGTTTTTT	CASSWRLAGELFF
16	many	TRBD2	TRBV9	TRBJ2-1	TGTGCCAGCAGCGTAGGACTAGCGGGAGGGAACAATGAGCAGTTCTTC	CASSVGLAGGNNEQFF
14	many	NA	TRBV28	TRBJ2-1	TGTGCCAGCAGTCCACTAGTAGGAGTTGGTGAGCAGTTCTTC	CASSPLVGVGEQFF
16	many	TRBD1	TRBV4-3	TRBJ1-5	TGCGCCAGCAGCCAAGACCCCGGGACAGGGAATCAGCCCCAGCATTTT	CASSQDPGTGNQPQHF
13	many	NA	TRBV27	TRBJ1-2	TGTGCCAGCAGTTTCGGGACGGACTATGGCTACACCTTC	CASSFGTDYGYTF
16	few	TRBD2	TRBV18	TRBJ2-7	TGTGCCAGCTCACCACAGTCGCTAGCGGTTGACTACGAGCAGTACTTC	CASSPQSLAVDYEQYF
13	many	NA	TRBV6-5	TRBJ1-2	TGTGCCAGCAGGTCAGGGTTGGGCTATGGCTACACCTTC	CASRSGLGYGYTF
18	many	TRBD2	TRBV20-1	TRBJ2-4	TGCAGTGCTTTGTGCTCTAGCGGGGATTATTGTTCCAAAAACATTCAGTACTTC	CSALCSSGDYCSKNIQYF
16	many	TRBD2	TRBV10-1	TRBJ2-1	TGCGCCAGCAGTGCGAAGCGGGAGGCCGGCTACAATGAGCAGTTCTTC	CASSAKREAGYNEQFF